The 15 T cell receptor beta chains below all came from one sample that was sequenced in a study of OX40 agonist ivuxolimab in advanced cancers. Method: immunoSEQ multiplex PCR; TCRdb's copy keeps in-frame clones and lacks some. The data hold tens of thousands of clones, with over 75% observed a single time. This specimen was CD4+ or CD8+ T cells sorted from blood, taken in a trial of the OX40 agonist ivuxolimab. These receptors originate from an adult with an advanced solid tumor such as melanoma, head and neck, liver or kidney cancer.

This chain's CDR3 is CAWSAGMNTEAFF. The CDR3 DNA reads TGTGCCTGGAGTGCAGGGATGAACACTGAAGCTTTCTTT. The chain uses TRBV30 and TRBJ1-1; possible D gene TRBD1, 5 bases. CDR3 size: 13 residues. CDR1 GTSNPN and CDR2 SVGIG come from the germline V gene (reference sequence). Deletions cut 1 base from V and 0 bases from J, with 6 bases between. The entire variable domain, with the rest obtained from reference TRBV30 and TRBJ1-1, is as follows: SQTIHQWPATLVQPVGSPLSLECTVEGTSNPNLYWYRQAAGRGLQLLFYSVGIGQISSEVPQNLSASRPQDRQFILSSKKLLLSDSGFYLCAWSAGMNTEAFFGQGTRLTVV.

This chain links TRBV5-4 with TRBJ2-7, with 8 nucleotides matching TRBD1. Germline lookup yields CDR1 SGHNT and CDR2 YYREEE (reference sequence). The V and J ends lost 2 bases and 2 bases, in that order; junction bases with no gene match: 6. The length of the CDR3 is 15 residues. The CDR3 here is CASSFQGATTYEQYF. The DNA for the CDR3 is TGTGCCAGCAGCTTTCAGGGGGCGACAACCTACGAGCAGTACTTC. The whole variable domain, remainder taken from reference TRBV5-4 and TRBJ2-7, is ETGVTQSPTHLIKTRGQQVTLRCSSQSGHNTVSWYQQALGQGPQFIFQYYREEENGRGNFPPRFSGLQFPNYSSELNVNALELDDSALYLCASSFQGATTYEQYFGPGTRLTVT.

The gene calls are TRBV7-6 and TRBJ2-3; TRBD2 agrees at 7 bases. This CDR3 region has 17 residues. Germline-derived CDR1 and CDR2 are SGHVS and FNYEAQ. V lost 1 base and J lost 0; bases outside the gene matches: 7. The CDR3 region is CASSLGERGPSTDTQYF. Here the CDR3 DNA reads TGTGCCAGCAGCTTAGGGGAGCGGGGCCCTAGCACAGATACGCAGTATTTT.

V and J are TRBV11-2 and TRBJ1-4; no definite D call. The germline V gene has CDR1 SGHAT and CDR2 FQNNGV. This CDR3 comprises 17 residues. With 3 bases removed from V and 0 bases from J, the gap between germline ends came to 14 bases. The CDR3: CASSFLDGSTTNEKLFF. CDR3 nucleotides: TGTGCCAGCAGCTTTTTGGATGGGAGTACAACTAATGAAAAACTGTTTTTT. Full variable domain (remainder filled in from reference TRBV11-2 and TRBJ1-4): EAGVAQSPRYKIIEKRQSVAFWCNPISGHATLYWYQQILGQGPKLLIQFQNNGVVDDSQLPKDRFSAERLKGVDSTLKIQPAKLEDSAVYLCASSFLDGSTTNEKLFFGSGTQLSVL.

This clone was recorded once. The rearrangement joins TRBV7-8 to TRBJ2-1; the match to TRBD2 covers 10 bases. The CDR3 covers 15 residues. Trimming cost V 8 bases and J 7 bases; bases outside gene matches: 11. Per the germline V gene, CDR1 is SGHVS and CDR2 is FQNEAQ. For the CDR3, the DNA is TGTGCCAGCGCCCCCCTAGCGGGAGTGAGGAATGAGCAGTTCTTC. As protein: CASAPLAGVRNEQFF.

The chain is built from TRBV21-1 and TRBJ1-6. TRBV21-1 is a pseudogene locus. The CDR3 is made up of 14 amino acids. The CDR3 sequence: CASRQGRINSPLHF. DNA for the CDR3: TGTGCCAGCAGGCAGGGACGGATAAATTCACCCCTCCACTTT.

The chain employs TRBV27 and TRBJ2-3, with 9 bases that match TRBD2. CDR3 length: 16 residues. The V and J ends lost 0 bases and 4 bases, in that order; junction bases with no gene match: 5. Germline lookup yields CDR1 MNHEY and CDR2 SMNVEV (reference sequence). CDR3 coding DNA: TGTGCCAGCAGTTTATCAGGCGGGGGGGCCCCAGATACGCAGTATTTT. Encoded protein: CASSLSGGGAPDTQYF.

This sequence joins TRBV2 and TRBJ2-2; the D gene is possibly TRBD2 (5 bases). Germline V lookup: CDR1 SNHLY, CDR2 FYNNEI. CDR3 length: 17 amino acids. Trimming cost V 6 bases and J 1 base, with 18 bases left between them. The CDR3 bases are TGTGCCAGCAGGAATGTCGGGATGTTCGAGAACACCGGGGAGCTGTTTTTT. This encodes CASRNVGMFENTGELFF. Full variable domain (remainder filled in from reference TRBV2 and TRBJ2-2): EPEVTQTPSHQVTQMGQEVILRCVPISNHLYFYWYRQILGQKVEFLVSFYNNEISEKSEIFDDQFSVERPDGSNFTLKIRSTKLEDSAMYFCASRNVGMFENTGELFFGEGSRLTVL.

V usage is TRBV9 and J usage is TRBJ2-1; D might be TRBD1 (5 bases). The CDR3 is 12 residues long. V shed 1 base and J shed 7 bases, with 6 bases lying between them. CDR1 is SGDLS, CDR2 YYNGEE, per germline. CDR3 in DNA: TGTGCCAGCAGCGTACCAGGGAATGAGCAGTTCTTC. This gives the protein CASSVPGNEQFF.

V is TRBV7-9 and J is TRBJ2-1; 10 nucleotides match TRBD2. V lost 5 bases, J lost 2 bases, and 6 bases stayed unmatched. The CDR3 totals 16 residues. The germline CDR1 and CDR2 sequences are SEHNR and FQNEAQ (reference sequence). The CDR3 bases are TGTGCCAGCAGCCTAAGCGGGAGGGCCCCCTACAATGAGCAGTTCTTC. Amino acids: CASSLSGRAPYNEQFF.

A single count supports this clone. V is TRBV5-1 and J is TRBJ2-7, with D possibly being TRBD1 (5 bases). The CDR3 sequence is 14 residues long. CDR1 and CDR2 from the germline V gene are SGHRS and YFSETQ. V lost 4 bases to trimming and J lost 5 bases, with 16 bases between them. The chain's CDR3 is CASSPARAKHEQYF. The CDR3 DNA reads TGCGCCAGCAGCCCGGCCAGGGCAAAACACGAGCAGTACTTC.

The CDR3 here is CASSPSQGRLFF. CDR3 in DNA: TGTGCCAGCAGCCCCTCTCAGGGGAGACTGTTTTTT. This chain uses TRBV9 with TRBJ1-4, with D possibly TRBD1 on 6 matching bases. Germline V gene lookup returns CDR1 SGDLS and CDR2 YYNGEE. V was cut by 4 bases and J by 13 bases, with 14 bases left in between. The CDR3 contains 12 residues.

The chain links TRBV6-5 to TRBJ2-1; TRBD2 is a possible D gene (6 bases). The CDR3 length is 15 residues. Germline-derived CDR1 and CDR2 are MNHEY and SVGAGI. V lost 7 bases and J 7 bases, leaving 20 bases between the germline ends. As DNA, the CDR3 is TGTGCCAGCATGCAATGGGGCGGAGGAGGGAATGAGCAGTTCTTC. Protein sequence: CASMQWGGGGNEQFF.

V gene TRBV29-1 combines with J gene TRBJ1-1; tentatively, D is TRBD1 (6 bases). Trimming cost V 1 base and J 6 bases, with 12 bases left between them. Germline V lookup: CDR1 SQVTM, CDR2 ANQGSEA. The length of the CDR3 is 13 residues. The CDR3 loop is CSVEGVAGAEAFF. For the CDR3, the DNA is TGCAGCGTTGAAGGAGTCGCAGGGGCTGAAGCTTTCTTT.

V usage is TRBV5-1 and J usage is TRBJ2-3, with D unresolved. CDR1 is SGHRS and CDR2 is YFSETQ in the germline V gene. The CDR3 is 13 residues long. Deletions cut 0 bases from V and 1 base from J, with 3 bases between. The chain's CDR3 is CASSLVGTDTQYF. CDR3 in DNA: TGCGCCAGCAGCTTGGTTGGCACAGATACGCAGTATTTT.